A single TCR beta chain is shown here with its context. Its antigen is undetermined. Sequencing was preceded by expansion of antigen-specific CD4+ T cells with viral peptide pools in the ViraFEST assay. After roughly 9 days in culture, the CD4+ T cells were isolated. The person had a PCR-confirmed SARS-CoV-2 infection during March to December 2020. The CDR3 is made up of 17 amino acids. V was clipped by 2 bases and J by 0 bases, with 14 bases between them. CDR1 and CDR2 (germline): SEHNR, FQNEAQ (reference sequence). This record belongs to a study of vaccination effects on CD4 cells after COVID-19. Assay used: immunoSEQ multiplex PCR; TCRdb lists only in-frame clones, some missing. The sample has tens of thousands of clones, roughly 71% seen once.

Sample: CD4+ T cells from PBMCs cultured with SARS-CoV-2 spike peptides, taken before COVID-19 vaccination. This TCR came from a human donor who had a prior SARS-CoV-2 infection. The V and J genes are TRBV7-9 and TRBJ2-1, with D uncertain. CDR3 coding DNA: TGTGCCAGCAGCTTATCCGACTGGTCAAGCTCCTACAATGAGCAGTTCTTC. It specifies CASSLSDWSSSYNEQFF.